The sequence of this TCR beta chain was determined in a study of cytomegalovirus exposure and HLA in healthy donors. Both 60 Vbeta primers and 13 Jbeta primers went into the PCR. The protocol was immunoSEQ multiplex PCR, while the TCRdb copy is restricted to in-frame clones and leaves out a portion. The table lists under 200,000 clones, roughly 82% of them singletons. CDR3 length: 15 amino acids. Trimming cost V 1 base and J 4 bases, with 11 bases left between them. Germline CDR1 MNHEY, CDR2 SMNVEV (reference sequence). The TCR was taken from a woman between 45 and 60 years old in good health and CMV-seronegative. Source material: PBMCs. The V gene is TRBV27, the J gene TRBJ1-5, with D maybe TRBD1 (6 bases). The CDR3 DNA reads TGTGCCAGCAGTTTATTGCAGGGGCGGAATCAGCCCCAGCATTTT. It is translated as CASSLLQGRNQPQHF.